This T cell receptor beta chain was sequenced during a study of blood T cell repertoires in COVID-19. Overall study: Acute and convalescent COVID-19 specimens originated in the United States, Italy and Spain. The analysed material was cDNA or gDNA that came from T cells, B-cell-depleted T cells, or PBMCs.

In the original workflow: Reference gene primer amplification in the assay estimated nucleated cell counts. Libraries were prepared by immunoSEQ multiplex PCR; TCRdb keeps only in-frame clonotypes and omits some of them. The V and J calls and clone size come from that table; D and trimming were worked out from the DNA. The sample comprises 250,000 to 400,000 clones, about nine tenths of which are singletons, and 1% rests with the top ten. J was trimmed by 7 bases and V by 7 bases; bases with no gene match: 5. The CDR3 consists of 13 residues. The sequencing sample was made of peripheral blood. The chain links TRBV12-3 or TRBV12-4 to TRBJ2-2, with TRBD1 matching 8 bases. The TCR comes from a man aged 45-65 years with active or convalescent COVID-19. Here the CDR3 DNA reads TGTGCCAGCACCAGGGGGCTTGGCGGGGAGCTGTTTTTT. Residues: CASTRGLGGELFF.